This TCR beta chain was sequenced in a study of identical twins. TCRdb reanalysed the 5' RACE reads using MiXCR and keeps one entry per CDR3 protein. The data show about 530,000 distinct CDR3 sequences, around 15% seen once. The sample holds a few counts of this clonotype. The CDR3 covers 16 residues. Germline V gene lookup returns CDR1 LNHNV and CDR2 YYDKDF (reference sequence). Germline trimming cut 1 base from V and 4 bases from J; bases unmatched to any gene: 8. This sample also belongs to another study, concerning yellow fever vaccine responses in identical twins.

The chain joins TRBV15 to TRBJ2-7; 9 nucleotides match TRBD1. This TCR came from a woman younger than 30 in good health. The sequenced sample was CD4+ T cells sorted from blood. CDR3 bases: TGTGCCACCAGCAGAGGGTTTGAACAGGGGGCTTACGAGCAGTACTTC. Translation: CATSRGFEQGAYEQYF.